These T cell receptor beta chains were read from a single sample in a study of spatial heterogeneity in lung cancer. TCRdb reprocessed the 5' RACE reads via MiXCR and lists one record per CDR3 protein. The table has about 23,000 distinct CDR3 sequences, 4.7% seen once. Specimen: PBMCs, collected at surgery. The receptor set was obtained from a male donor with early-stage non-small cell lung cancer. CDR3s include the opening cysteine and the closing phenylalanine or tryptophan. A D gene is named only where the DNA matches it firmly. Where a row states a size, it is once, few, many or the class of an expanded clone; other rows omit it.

CDR3nt: TGTGCCAGTAGCCCTTTTTATTCGAACACTGAAGCTTTCTTT
CDR3aa: CASSPFYSNTEAFF
len: 14
abundance: NA
v_gene: TRBV19
j_gene: TRBJ1-1
d_gene: NA

CDR3nt: TGTGCCAGCAGTTCGTCAGCCGGGACCCAGCCCCAGCATTTT
CDR3aa: CASSSSAGTQPQHF
len: 14
abundance: many
v_gene: TRBV3-1
j_gene: TRBJ1-5
d_gene: NA

CDR3nt: TGCAGCGCGACCTCCCGGACAAGGAACACTGAAGCTTTCTTT
CDR3aa: CSATSRTRNTEAFF
len: 14
abundance: many
v_gene: TRBV29-1
j_gene: TRBJ1-1
d_gene: NA

CDR3nt: TGTGCCAGCAGGCCAGGGGGGGGTGAGCAGTTCTTC
CDR3aa: CASRPGGGEQFF
len: 12
abundance: many
v_gene: TRBV28
j_gene: TRBJ2-1
d_gene: NA

CDR3nt: TGTGCCAGCAGTAAAGGGGGGGATCTATACTATGGCTACACCTTC
CDR3aa: CASSKGGDLYYGYTF
len: 15
abundance: many
v_gene: TRBV28
j_gene: TRBJ1-2
d_gene: NA

CDR3nt: TGTGCCAGCAGCGTAGCAGGGGGAGAGACCCAGTACTTC
CDR3aa: CASSVAGGETQYF
len: 13
abundance: many
v_gene: TRBV7-2
j_gene: TRBJ2-5
d_gene: TRBD1

CDR3nt: TGTGCCAGCAGGCCGGGTTATGGGGACGAGCAGTACTTC
CDR3aa: CASRPGYGDEQYF
len: 13
abundance: many
v_gene: TRBV6-5
j_gene: TRBJ2-7
d_gene: NA

CDR3nt: TGTGCCACCTCTGCTAGGGACTTTAATCAGCCCCAGCATTTT
CDR3aa: CATSARDFNQPQHF
len: 14
abundance: many
v_gene: TRBV28
j_gene: TRBJ1-5
d_gene: NA

CDR3nt: TGTGCCAGCAGTGAGTTTGGCGGGGCCTCCTACAATGAGCAGTTCTTC
CDR3aa: CASSEFGGASYNEQFF
len: 16
abundance: many
v_gene: TRBV2
j_gene: TRBJ2-1
d_gene: NA

CDR3nt: TGTGCCAGCAGCCTAGCGGTCGTAACAGGGTACGGGAACACCATATATTTT
CDR3aa: CASSLAVVTGYGNTIYF
len: 17
abundance: many
v_gene: TRBV7-8
j_gene: TRBJ1-3
d_gene: NA

CDR3nt: TGTGCCAGCAGTGCCCCCAGCTATGGCTACACCTTC
CDR3aa: CASSAPSYGYTF
len: 12
abundance: many
v_gene: TRBV2
j_gene: TRBJ1-2
d_gene: NA

CDR3nt: TGTGCCAGCAGCCGCGGACTAGACTACGAGCAGTACTTC
CDR3aa: CASSRGLDYEQYF
len: 13
abundance: many
v_gene: TRBV11-2
j_gene: TRBJ2-7
d_gene: TRBD2

CDR3nt: TGTGCCAGCAGCCCCTCCGGACGAAACACCATATATTTT
CDR3aa: CASSPSGRNTIYF
len: 13
abundance: many
v_gene: TRBV28
j_gene: TRBJ1-3
d_gene: NA

CDR3nt: TGCAGTGGCCCGACTAGCGGGAGATGGACTGAGCAGTTCTTC
CDR3aa: CSGPTSGRWTEQFF
len: 14
abundance: NA
v_gene: TRBV20-1
j_gene: TRBJ2-1
d_gene: TRBD2

CDR3nt: TGTGCCAGCCACGGGGCGGGAGCGGGATACAATGAGCAGTTCTTC
CDR3aa: CASHGAGAGYNEQFF
len: 15
abundance: many
v_gene: TRBV27
j_gene: TRBJ2-1
d_gene: TRBD2

CDR3nt: TGTGCCAGCTCACCAGGCCCCGCAGAGCAGTACTTC
CDR3aa: CASSPGPAEQYF
len: 12
abundance: many
v_gene: TRBV18
j_gene: TRBJ2-7
d_gene: NA

CDR3nt: TGTGCCAGCAGCCAAGATGGTCTGCTACCTACTGAGCAGTTCTTC
CDR3aa: CASSQDGLLPTEQFF
len: 15
abundance: many
v_gene: TRBV14
j_gene: TRBJ2-1
d_gene: NA

CDR3nt: TGTGCCAGCAGTTTGCCTAGAATCCGCAATGAGCAGTTCTTC
CDR3aa: CASSLPRIRNEQFF
len: 14
abundance: medium-sized
v_gene: TRBV28
j_gene: TRBJ2-1
d_gene: NA

CDR3nt: TGTGCCAGCAGCGAATCCGGGACTAGCGGGGGTCGGAGGATCTTC
CDR3aa: CASSESGTSGGRRIF
len: 15
abundance: many
v_gene: TRBV7-2
j_gene: TRBJ2-1
d_gene: TRBD2

CDR3nt: TGTGCCAGCTCACCGCGGGACAAAGGTGTAGAGACCCAGTACTTC
CDR3aa: CASSPRDKGVETQYF
len: 15
abundance: many
v_gene: TRBV18
j_gene: TRBJ2-5
d_gene: NA

CDR3nt: TGTGCCAGCAGCCCCGCCGGGGTGAGCGGATTGCTCAATGAGCAGTTCTTC
CDR3aa: CASSPAGVSGLLNEQFF
len: 17
abundance: many
v_gene: TRBV28
j_gene: TRBJ2-1
d_gene: NA

CDR3nt: TGTGCCAGCAGCTTAACTAGCGGGGTAACTCTAGATGAGCAGTTCTTC
CDR3aa: CASSLTSGVTLDEQFF
len: 16
abundance: many
v_gene: TRBV7-3
j_gene: TRBJ2-1
d_gene: TRBD2

CDR3nt: TGCGCCAGCAGCCTTAGACTGTACGGCACAGATACGCAGTATTTT
CDR3aa: CASSLRLYGTDTQYF
len: 15
abundance: NA
v_gene: TRBV4-3
j_gene: TRBJ2-3
d_gene: NA

CDR3nt: TGTGCCAGCTCATCCCGACGGTCCCCTATGGATGAGCAGTTCTTC
CDR3aa: CASSSRRSPMDEQFF
len: 15
abundance: NA
v_gene: TRBV18
j_gene: TRBJ2-1
d_gene: NA

CDR3nt: TGTGCCAGCAGCTTAGGCAGAGCAACTAATGAAAAACTGTTTTTT
CDR3aa: CASSLGRATNEKLFF
len: 15
abundance: many
v_gene: TRBV7-8
j_gene: TRBJ1-4
d_gene: NA

CDR3nt: TGTGCCAGCAGTTACAGACTTAACACTGAAGCTTTCTTT
CDR3aa: CASSYRLNTEAFF
len: 13
abundance: many
v_gene: TRBV6-5
j_gene: TRBJ1-1
d_gene: NA

CDR3nt: TGTGCCAGCAGCTTAGCGAGTAGGGGGGGAAAACTGTTTTTT
CDR3aa: CASSLASRGGKLFF
len: 14
abundance: many
v_gene: TRBV7-2
j_gene: TRBJ1-4
d_gene: NA

CDR3nt: TGTGCCAGCAGCCAGGAGTGGCTCAGGGGGGATCAGCCCCAGCATTTT
CDR3aa: CASSQEWLRGDQPQHF
len: 16
abundance: few
v_gene: TRBV4-2
j_gene: TRBJ1-5
d_gene: TRBD1

CDR3nt: TGTGCCAGCAGCCGCCTAGTTTTAGATACGCAGTATTTT
CDR3aa: CASSRLVLDTQYF
len: 13
abundance: many
v_gene: TRBV3-1
j_gene: TRBJ2-3
d_gene: NA

CDR3nt: TGTGCCACCAGTGATTATACGGGCCTCGGGGAGCTGTTTTTT
CDR3aa: CATSDYTGLGELFF
len: 14
abundance: medium-sized
v_gene: TRBV24-1
j_gene: TRBJ2-2
d_gene: NA

CDR3nt: TGTGCCAGCAGTTACTCGAGAACAGGGGACACTGAAGCTTTCTTT
CDR3aa: CASSYSRTGDTEAFF
len: 15
abundance: many
v_gene: TRBV6-5
j_gene: TRBJ1-1
d_gene: TRBD1

CDR3nt: TGTGCCACCAGCAGAGCGGGACAGGGTAGGGAAAATGGCTACACCTTC
CDR3aa: CATSRAGQGRENGYTF
len: 16
abundance: many
v_gene: TRBV15
j_gene: TRBJ1-2
d_gene: TRBD1

CDR3nt: TGTGCCAGCAGTTTACGTGGCATTGAAGCTTTCTTT
CDR3aa: CASSLRGIEAFF
len: 12
abundance: many
v_gene: TRBV28
j_gene: TRBJ1-1
d_gene: NA

CDR3nt: TGTGCCAGCAGACGGACCAGCACAGATACGCAGTATTTT
CDR3aa: CASRRTSTDTQYF
len: 13
abundance: many
v_gene: TRBV14
j_gene: TRBJ2-3
d_gene: NA

CDR3nt: TGTGCCAGCAGCTTCCTAGCGGGGGCCTCCTACAATGAGCAGTTCTTC
CDR3aa: CASSFLAGASYNEQFF
len: 16
abundance: many
v_gene: TRBV11-2
j_gene: TRBJ2-1
d_gene: TRBD2

CDR3nt: TGTGCCAGCTCACCACCACCAACCCGTTCTCCGCATGGAGGTGGCTACACCTTC
CDR3aa: CASSPPPTRSPHGGGYTF
len: 18
abundance: few
v_gene: TRBV18
j_gene: TRBJ1-2
d_gene: NA

CDR3nt: TGTGCCAGCAGGAGATCCGGGAAACACGGGGAGCTGTTTTTT
CDR3aa: CASRRSGKHGELFF
len: 14
abundance: NA
v_gene: TRBV6-2/TRBV6-3
j_gene: TRBJ2-2
d_gene: NA

CDR3nt: TGTGCCAGCAGCCCGGACAGGGACTATGGCTACACCTTC
CDR3aa: CASSPDRDYGYTF
len: 13
abundance: few
v_gene: TRBV5-4
j_gene: TRBJ1-2
d_gene: TRBD1

CDR3nt: TGTGCCAGCAACCTGCAACAAATGAACACCGGGGAGCTGTTTTTT
CDR3aa: CASNLQQMNTGELFF
len: 15
abundance: medium-sized
v_gene: TRBV12-3/TRBV12-4
j_gene: TRBJ2-2
d_gene: NA

CDR3nt: TGTGCCAGCAGCTCCACAGGGAGAATTCACGAGCAGTACTTC
CDR3aa: CASSSTGRIHEQYF
len: 14
abundance: many
v_gene: TRBV5-6
j_gene: TRBJ2-7
d_gene: NA

CDR3nt: TGTGCCAGCTCACCAGGGTTAGGCTACACCTTC
CDR3aa: CASSPGLGYTF
len: 11
abundance: many
v_gene: TRBV18
j_gene: TRBJ1-2
d_gene: NA

CDR3nt: TGCGCCAGCAGGCCGCAGGGGATCGGTGAGACCCAGTACTTC
CDR3aa: CASRPQGIGETQYF
len: 14
abundance: many
v_gene: TRBV5-1
j_gene: TRBJ2-5
d_gene: NA

CDR3nt: TGTGCCAGCAGTTCCTCGGGGAGCGACTATGGCTACACCTTC
CDR3aa: CASSSSGSDYGYTF
len: 14
abundance: NA
v_gene: TRBV6-5
j_gene: TRBJ1-2
d_gene: NA

CDR3nt: TGTGCCTGGAGTGATTACGGGACCTCGGATACGCAGTATTTT
CDR3aa: CAWSDYGTSDTQYF
len: 14
abundance: many
v_gene: TRBV30
j_gene: TRBJ2-3
d_gene: NA

CDR3nt: TGTGCCAGCTCACCGGGACAGAACCAAGAGACCCAGTACTTC
CDR3aa: CASSPGQNQETQYF
len: 14
abundance: many
v_gene: TRBV18
j_gene: TRBJ2-5
d_gene: TRBD1

CDR3nt: TGTGCCAGCAGTGGGACAGGGGGCGCCTACGAGCAGTACTTC
CDR3aa: CASSGTGGAYEQYF
len: 14
abundance: many
v_gene: TRBV6-2/TRBV6-3
j_gene: TRBJ2-7
d_gene: TRBD1

CDR3nt: TGTGCCAGCAGTTTATCGAGGGTTGGGGGGGAGCTGTTTTTT
CDR3aa: CASSLSRVGGELFF
len: 14
abundance: many
v_gene: TRBV27
j_gene: TRBJ2-2
d_gene: NA

CDR3nt: TGTGCCACCATGATCAGACAGGGGCTCTACGGGCAGTACTTC
CDR3aa: CATMIRQGLYGQYF
len: 14
abundance: medium-sized
v_gene: TRBV28
j_gene: TRBJ2-7
d_gene: TRBD1

CDR3nt: TGTGTCAGCAGCCAGTATGGGCCTAGTACGCAGTATTTT
CDR3aa: CVSSQYGPSTQYF
len: 13
abundance: few
v_gene: TRBV3-1
j_gene: TRBJ2-3
d_gene: NA

CDR3nt: TGCGCCAGCAGCCCCCAGGGGGGTGGACAGCCCCAGCATTTT
CDR3aa: CASSPQGGGQPQHF
len: 14
abundance: many
v_gene: TRBV5-1
j_gene: TRBJ1-5
d_gene: TRBD1

CDR3nt: TGCAGTGCTAGGTTTCAGTTGGGGACTGAAGCTTTCTTT
CDR3aa: CSARFQLGTEAFF
len: 13
abundance: many
v_gene: TRBV20-1
j_gene: TRBJ1-1
d_gene: NA

CDR3nt: TGTGCCAGCAGCTTAGGGGGACAGGGGGCACAGCCCCAGCATTTT
CDR3aa: CASSLGGQGAQPQHF
len: 15
abundance: NA
v_gene: TRBV11-2
j_gene: TRBJ1-5
d_gene: TRBD1

CDR3nt: TGTGCCAGCAGTTTATCGGGACCGGCCCAGGGGCAGTTCTTC
CDR3aa: CASSLSGPAQGQFF
len: 14
abundance: many
v_gene: TRBV6-5
j_gene: TRBJ2-1
d_gene: NA

CDR3nt: TGTGCCAGCAGCTTAACTGGGACACCGAACGATGAGCAGTTCTTC
CDR3aa: CASSLTGTPNDEQFF
len: 15
abundance: NA
v_gene: TRBV7-9
j_gene: TRBJ2-1
d_gene: NA

CDR3nt: TGTGCCAGCAGCCACTCACTAGCGGTAGTTATAAATGAGCAGTTCTTC
CDR3aa: CASSHSLAVVINEQFF
len: 16
abundance: many
v_gene: TRBV7-9
j_gene: TRBJ2-1
d_gene: TRBD2

CDR3nt: TGTGCCAGCAGTTTTCGCCTCGGGGAGCTGTTTTTT
CDR3aa: CASSFRLGELFF
len: 12
abundance: many
v_gene: TRBV12-3/TRBV12-4
j_gene: TRBJ2-2
d_gene: NA

CDR3nt: TGTGCCAGCCGGCGGGAGTTCAATGAGCAGTTCTTC
CDR3aa: CASRREFNEQFF
len: 12
abundance: many
v_gene: TRBV2
j_gene: TRBJ2-1
d_gene: TRBD2

CDR3nt: TGTGCCAGCTTCTCGCAGGGGGCTACGACTGAAGCTTTCTTT
CDR3aa: CASFSQGATTEAFF
len: 14
abundance: many
v_gene: TRBV12-3/TRBV12-4
j_gene: TRBJ1-1
d_gene: TRBD1

CDR3nt: TGTGCCAGCAGTCCCGACAGCCTGGTCACTGAAGCTTTCTTT
CDR3aa: CASSPDSLVTEAFF
len: 14
abundance: many
v_gene: TRBV6-2/TRBV6-3
j_gene: TRBJ1-1
d_gene: NA